The next 21 T cell receptor beta chains were all read from a single sample in a study of identical twins. TCRdb analysed the 5' RACE reads with MiXCR anew, one entry per CDR3 protein. The sample carries around 490,000 distinct CDR3 sequences, roughly 15% recorded once. The same sample was also used in a study of yellow fever vaccine responses in identical twins.

The sample was CD4+ T cells sorted from blood. All receptors come from a woman aged 18-29 years in good health.

This clonotype came up a few times. The chain is built from TRBV10-3 and TRBJ1-2; TRBD1 agrees at 9 bases. Trimming removed 4 bases from V and 7 bases from J; junction bases left unmatched: 7. CDR3 length equals 14 residues. From germline, CDR1 is ENHRY and CDR2 SYGVKD. As DNA, the CDR3 is TGTGCCATCAGTGCAGACAGGGGGACGGTTGGCTACACCTTC. Its translation: CAISADRGTVGYTF.

This clonotype was observed a few times. J is TRBJ2-5 and V is TRBV11-2; TRBD2 might be the D (6 bases). Germline V gives CDR1 SGHAT, CDR2 FQNNGV. The CDR3 is 15 residues long. V lost 9 bases and J 5 bases, leaving 22 bases between the germline ends. The DNA of the CDR3 is TGTGCCAGTTTGGCCCCCGGGACTCCGAGGGAGACCCAGTACTTC. It specifies CASLAPGTPRETQYF.

The J gene is TRBJ2-7, the V gene TRBV18; 10 bases line up with TRBD2. The CDR3 totals 18 residues. Germline trimming cut 3 bases from V and 5 bases from J; bases unmatched to any gene: 16. Germline CDR1 KGHSH, CDR2 LQKENI. In DNA, the CDR3 is TGTGCCAGCTCACCGGAGGGCTTCGGACTAGCGGATTTTAACGAGCAGTACTTC. It translates to CASSPEGFGLADFNEQYF.

The chain employs TRBV18 and TRBJ2-7; tentative D call: TRBD2 (6 bases). Germline CDR1 KGHSH, CDR2 LQKENI. This CDR3 region has 14 residues. V lost 3 bases, J lost 3 bases, and 12 bases lay in between. CDR3 loop: CASSPDDGGYEQYV. CDR3 nucleotides: TGTGCCAGCTCACCGGACGACGGGGGCTACGAGCAGTACGTC.

This clonotype was counted a few times. The rearrangement uses TRBV12-3 or TRBV12-4 and TRBJ2-2, with D perhaps given as TRBD1 or TRBD2 (7 bases each). This CDR3 region has 14 residues. V lost 6 bases and J 6 bases, leaving 14 bases between the germline ends. The CDR3, as DNA: TGTGCCAGCAGAATGACAGGGAGGGCCGGGGAGCTGTTTTTT. Its translation: CASRMTGRAGELFF.

In its sample, this clonotype was seen a few times. This chain joins TRBV10-3 and TRBJ1-1; D might be TRBD1 (6 bases). Germline lookup yields CDR1 ENHRY and CDR2 SYGVKD. The V end was cut by 5 bases, the J end by 5 bases, with 12 bases between. The CDR3 loop spans 13 amino acids. The CDR3 bases are TGTGCCATCAGTAAACAGGGTGGAACTGAAGCTTTCTTT. Residues: CAISKQGGTEAFF.

CDR3 in DNA: TGCGCCAGCAGCCAAGATCCTGTTAAAGAGACCCAGTACTTC. Translating it yields CASSQDPVKETQYF. This chain links TRBV4-1 with TRBJ2-5; D unresolved. The germline V and J ends were trimmed by 0 bases and 3 bases, with 8 bases remaining between them. This CDR3 region has 14 residues. In germline, CDR1 is MGHRA, CDR2 YSYEKL.

The V and J genes are TRBV24-1 and TRBJ2-3, with TRBD2 matching over 13 bases. This CDR3 spans 18 amino acids. Trimming took 3 bases from V and 2 from J; bases not matched to a gene: 7. Germline assignment: CDR1 KGHDR and CDR2 SFDVKD. CDR3 in amino acids: CATSDHTGLAGATDTQYF. The CDR3 coding sequence is TGTGCCACCAGTGATCACACCGGACTAGCGGGGGCCACAGATACGCAGTATTTT.

At least ten counts were recorded for this clonotype. The rearrangement joins TRBV3-1 to TRBJ1-1; D gene uncertain. V was cut by 4 bases and J by 6 bases, with 18 bases left in between. Germline V gene data show CDR1 as LGHDT and CDR2 as YNNKEL (reference sequence). This CDR3 comprises 15 residues. This chain's CDR3 is CASSRASWVGAEAFF. The CDR3 DNA follows: TGTGCCAGCAGCCGAGCCAGCTGGGTAGGAGCTGAAGCTTTCTTT. The full variable domain, in which reference TRBV3-1 and TRBJ1-1 provide the parts outside the CDR3, is DTAVSQTPKYLVTQMGNDKSIKCEQNLGHDTMYWYKQDSKKFLKIMFSYNNKELIINETVPNRFSPKSPDKAHLNLHINSLELGDSAVYFCASSRASWVGAEAFFGQGTRLTVV.

Many counts were recorded for this clonotype. The rearrangement uses TRBV12-3 or TRBV12-4 and TRBJ2-3; D is possibly TRBD1 (6 bases). This CDR3 comprises 16 residues. The V end lost 1 base, the J end lost 0 bases, and 11 bases lay between the germline ends. The CDR3 reads CASSLVTGISTDTQYF. In DNA form, the CDR3 reads TGTGCCAGCAGTTTAGTCACAGGGATTAGCACAGATACGCAGTATTTT.

This clonotype appeared a few times. This chain uses TRBV20-1 with TRBJ2-1; 11 bases match TRBD1. V lost 8 bases, J lost 7 bases, and 7 bases stayed unmatched. Germline CDR1 is DFQATT and CDR2 is SNEGSKA (reference sequence). The CDR3 contains 13 residues. CDR3: CSPGGQGENEQFF. For the CDR3, the DNA is TGCAGTCCCGGGGGACAGGGGGAGAATGAGCAGTTCTTC.

The rearrangement links TRBV28 to TRBJ1-1; no clear D. This CDR3 is 12 amino acids long. Germline loops: CDR1 MDHEN, CDR2 SYDVKM. The V end was cut by 5 bases, the J end by 2 bases, with 6 bases between. In DNA, the CDR3 is TGTGCCAGCAGTACCGCAAACACTGAAGCTTTCTTT. Amino acids: CASSTANTEAFF.

This clonotype was recorded many times. The chain links TRBV12-3 or TRBV12-4 to TRBJ1-1, with D possibly being TRBD1 (6 bases). The CDR3 totals 14 residues. The ends were cut back, 6 bases at V and 4 bases at J, with 15 bases in the middle. The CDR3 region is CASSPYPRGTEAFF. The CDR3 DNA reads TGTGCCAGCAGCCCTTACCCCAGGGGCACTGAAGCTTTCTTT.

The chain recombines TRBV9 with TRBJ2-1; 14 bases line up with TRBD2. The V segment lost 4 bases and the J segment 8 bases; nucleotides outside the gene matches: 11. From germline, CDR1 is SGDLS and CDR2 YYNGEE. This CDR3 comprises 17 residues. The CDR3 spells CASSTRGGTSGSDEQFF. The CDR3 DNA follows: TGTGCCAGCAGCACGAGGGGGGGGACTAGCGGGAGCGATGAGCAGTTCTTC.

This chain uses TRBV6-2 or TRBV6-3 with TRBJ1-6; D gene uncertain. The CDR3 contains 14 residues. Deletions cut 6 bases from V and 0 bases from J, with 6 bases between. Germline CDR1 reads MNHEY; CDR2 reads SVGEGT. For the CDR3, the DNA is TGTGCCAGCAGATGGGGCTCCTATAATTCACCCCTCCACTTT. It encodes CASRWGSYNSPLHF.

This clonotype has more than one count but fewer than ten. The J gene is TRBJ2-3, the V gene TRBV5-1; D is perhaps TRBD1 (5 bases). V gave up 0 bases and J gave up 7 bases, with 9 bases separating them. The CDR3 contains 13 residues. Per germline, CDR1 SGHRS and CDR2 YFSETQ. CDR3 region: CASSLVGPNTQYF. The CDR3 DNA reads TGCGCCAGCAGCTTGGTGGGGCCCAATACGCAGTATTTT. Based on the CDR3 plus reference TRBV5-1 and TRBJ2-3, the full variable domain is KAGVTQTPRYLIKTRGQQVTLSCSPISGHRSVSWYQQTPGQGLQFLFEYFSETQRNKGNFPGRFSGRQFSNSRSEMNVSTLELGDSALYLCASSLVGPNTQYFGPGTRLTVL.

The J gene is TRBJ2-3, the V gene TRBV24-1; D remains ambiguous. Germline V gene sequence: CDR1 KGHDR, CDR2 SFDVKD. Trimming cost V 4 bases and J 9 bases, with 7 bases left between them. This CDR3 has 11 residues. CDR3 sequence reads: CATSDRDTQYF. DNA of the CDR3: TGTGCCACCAGTGACAGAGACACGCAGTATTTT.

The chain uses TRBV3-1 and TRBJ2-1; 12 bases line up with TRBD2. Losses at the gene ends were 3 bases for V and 5 bases for J; bases not matched to a gene: 8. This CDR3 comprises 17 residues. Looked up from germline, CDR1 is LGHDT and CDR2 is YNNKEL (reference sequence). The CDR3 DNA follows: TGTGCCAGCAGCCAGACTAGCGGGAGAGGTCTAGACAATGAGCAGTTCTTC. Its protein is CASSQTSGRGLDNEQFF.

This sequence joins TRBV29-1 and TRBJ2-2; TRBD2 aligns across 7 bases. There are 18 residues in the CDR3. The junction had 15 bases not matched to a gene; V was cut back by 4 bases and J by 1 base. Germline values: CDR1 SQVTM, CDR2 ANQGSEA. The CDR3 DNA is TGCAGCGTTGGGGAGGGGCGTTTGAGACCGGGGAACACCGGGGAGCTGTTTTTT. This translates into CSVGEGRLRPGNTGELFF.

The chain joins TRBV18 to TRBJ1-5; D might be TRBD1 (6 bases). CDR1 is KGHSH and CDR2 is LQKENI in the germline V gene. This CDR3 region has 14 residues. Trimming removed 3 bases at V and 2 bases at J, with 8 bases between. CDR3 sequence: CASSPNRGNQPQHF. The CDR3 bases are TGTGCCAGCTCACCGAACAGGGGCAATCAGCCCCAGCATTTT.

CDR3 bases: TGTGCCAGCAAAATTACTGGAAACGAGCAGTACTTC. Amino acid sequence: CASKITGNEQYF. V is TRBV28 and J is TRBJ2-7; D uncertain. Germline V gene lookup returns CDR1 MDHEN and CDR2 SYDVKM. V was clipped by 7 bases and J by 5 bases, with 12 bases between them. The CDR3 loop spans 12 amino acids.